A single T cell receptor beta chain is shown here with its context. The protocol was immunoSEQ multiplex PCR, while the TCRdb copy is restricted to in-frame clones and leaves out a portion. The profile covers over 90,000 clones, with just under 85% appearing a single time and about 10% taken by the ten largest. This entry belongs to a study of blood T cell repertoires in COVID-19. Study overall: In each case, the material was cDNA or gDNA derived from T cells, B-cell-depleted T cells, or PBMCs.

In germline, CDR1 is KGHSH, CDR2 LQKENI. The CDR3 runs 14 residues. V lost 0 bases to trimming and J lost 3 bases, with 9 bases between them. This TCR came from a man aged 40-49 years with active or convalescent COVID-19. Material: peripheral blood. This chain joins TRBV18 and TRBJ2-7, with D possibly TRBD1 on 6 matching bases. The CDR3 region is CASSPPNRDYEQYF. The CDR3 DNA follows: TGTGCCAGCTCACCACCGAACAGGGACTACGAGCAGTACTTC.